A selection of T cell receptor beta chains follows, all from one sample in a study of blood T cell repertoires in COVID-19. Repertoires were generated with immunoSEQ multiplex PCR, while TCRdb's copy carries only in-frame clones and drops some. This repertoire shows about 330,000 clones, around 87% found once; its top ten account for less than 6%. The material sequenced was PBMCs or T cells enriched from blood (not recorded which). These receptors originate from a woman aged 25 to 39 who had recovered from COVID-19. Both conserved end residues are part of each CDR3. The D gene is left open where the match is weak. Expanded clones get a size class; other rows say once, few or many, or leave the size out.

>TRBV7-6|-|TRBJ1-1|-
CASSPDGLVNTEAFF
TGTGCCAGCAGCCCCGATGGGCTGGTGAACACTGAAGCTTTCTTT
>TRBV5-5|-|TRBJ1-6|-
CASSFPVSPLHF
TGTGCCAGCAGCTTTCCGGTTTCACCCCTCCACTTT
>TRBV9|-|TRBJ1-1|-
CASSPRPGFMNTEAFF
TGTGCCAGCAGCCCAAGGCCAGGGTTCATGAACACTGAAGCTTTCTTT
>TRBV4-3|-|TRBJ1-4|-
CASSQEVGRGVEKLFF
TGCGCCAGCAGCCAAGAAGTAGGCAGGGGAGTCGAAAAACTGTTTTTT
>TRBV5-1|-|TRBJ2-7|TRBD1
CASSFTGGSYEQYF
TGCGCCAGCAGCTTCACAGGGGGCTCCTACGAGCAGTACTTC
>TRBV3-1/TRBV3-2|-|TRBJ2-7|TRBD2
CASSQDSAGGREQYF
TGTGCCAGCAGCCAAGATAGCGCGGGGGGGCGCGAGCAGTACTTC
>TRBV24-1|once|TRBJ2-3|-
CATSEPLGGHTDTQYF
TGTGCCACCAGTGAGCCTCTCGGGGGGCACACAGATACGCAGTATTTT
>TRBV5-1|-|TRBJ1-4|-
CASSSQDDNEKLFF
TGCGCCAGCAGCTCACAGGATGACAATGAAAAACTGTTTTTT
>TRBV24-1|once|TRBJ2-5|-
CATSDTGHLGETQYF
TGTGCCACCAGTGATACGGGACATCTGGGGGAGACCCAGTACTTC
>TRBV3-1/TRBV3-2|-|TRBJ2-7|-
CASSQGTSGSQYF
TGTGCCAGCAGCCAAGGGACATCAGGGTCGCAGTACTTC
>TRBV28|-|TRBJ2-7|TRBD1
CASSLWTGDEQYF
TGTGCCAGCAGTCTCTGGACAGGGGACGAGCAGTACTTC
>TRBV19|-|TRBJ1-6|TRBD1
CASMGHGTGYNSPLHF
TGTGCCAGTATGGGGCACGGGACAGGATATAATTCACCCCTCCACTTT
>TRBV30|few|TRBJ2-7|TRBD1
CAWSRQGGSREQYF
TGTGCCTGGAGTAGACAGGGGGGCAGCCGGGAGCAGTACTTC
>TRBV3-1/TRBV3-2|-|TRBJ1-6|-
CASSHGENSPLHF
TGTGCCAGCAGCCACGGGGAGAATTCACCCCTCCACTTT
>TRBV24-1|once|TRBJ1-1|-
CATSDSRSGNTEAFF
TGTGCCACCAGTGACTCACGGAGTGGGAACACTGAAGCTTTCTTT
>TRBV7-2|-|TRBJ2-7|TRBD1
CASSLAGQGVGDEQYF
TGTGCCAGCAGCTTAGCAGGGCAGGGGGTCGGTGACGAGCAGTACTTC
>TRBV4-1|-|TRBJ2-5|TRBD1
CASSQTGGSEETQYF
TGCGCCAGCAGCCAAACAGGGGGCTCTGAAGAGACCCAGTACTTC
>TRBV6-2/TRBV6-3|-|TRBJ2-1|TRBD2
CASSYSERGGRNEQFF
TGTGCCAGCAGTTACTCTGAGCGGGGGGGCCGCAATGAGCAGTTCTTC
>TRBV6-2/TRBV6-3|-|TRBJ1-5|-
CASSYLTGNQPQHF
TGTGCCAGCAGTTACCTAACAGGGAATCAGCCCCAGCATTTT
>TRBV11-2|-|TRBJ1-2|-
CASSLQGSGAYTF
TGTGCCAGCAGCTTACAGGGGTCTGGGGCCTACACCTTC
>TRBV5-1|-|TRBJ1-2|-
CASSGGDGYTF
TGCGCCAGCAGCGGAGGGGATGGCTACACCTTC
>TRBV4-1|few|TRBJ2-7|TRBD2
CASSQYPIGTSGGRLMVEQYF
TGCGCCAGCAGCCAGTACCCTATTGGGACTAGCGGGGGCCGCCTTATGGTCGAGCAGTACTTC